This T cell receptor (beta chain) was captured by sequencing in a study of blood T cell repertoires in COVID-19. Only a few counts were recorded for this clone. Profiling relied on immunoSEQ multiplex PCR, and the TCRdb table lists in-frame clones only, not all of them. The profile shows around 130,000 clones, approximately 90% of them singletons. Trimming left V 5 bases short and J 1 base short, with 8 bases between. Per the germline V gene, CDR1 is MDHEN and CDR2 is SYDVKM. This CDR3 has 13 amino acids. The sequence came from a man between 45 and 60 years old with active or convalescent COVID-19. The chain couples TRBV28 to TRBJ1-1; D gene uncertain. The sample comprised peripheral blood. CDR3 DNA: TGTGCCAGCAGTCCGACAAGGAACACTGAAGCTTTCTTT. Translating it yields CASSPTRNTEAFF.